The present entry profiles one T cell receptor beta chain with its context. The antigen is unknown. The sample originates from a study of beta chain features in type 1 diabetes. Notes on the study in general: Compared to healthy donors, patients appeared to have naive, central memory and Treg TCRB repertoires that were more alike.

TCRB transcripts that were expressed got sequenced, as all of the isolated RNA had been reverse transcribed. The method was immunoSEQ multiplex PCR; TCRdb's version includes in-frame clones alone and lacks a portion of them. The sample lists about half a million clones, roughly 30% seen once, with about 0.065% in the top ten. This TCR derives from a man younger than 35 in good health. Sequencing was done on a sample of naive CD4+ T cells from blood.

The CDR3 DNA is TGTGCCAGTAGTATAGATGGCAATCGGGGGTCTACGCAGTATTTT. It yields the protein CASSIDGNRGSTQYF. The gene calls are TRBV19 and TRBJ2-3, with D maybe TRBD2 (6 bases). The CDR3 covers 15 residues. Germline values: CDR1 LNHDA, CDR2 SQIVND (reference sequence). V was trimmed by 0 bases and J by 8 bases, leaving 15 bases between them.